Below are 24 T cell receptor beta chains sequenced from a single sample in a study of CD8 T cells in acute hepatitis C reinfection. Only in-frame clones appear in the TCRdb table, and some are missing; sequencing was by immunoSEQ multiplex PCR. The sample lists over 35,000 clones, around 87% occurring once. The time point is: naive CD8 control sorted from an acute-time-point sample. Specimen: naive CD8+ T cells from PBMCs. These receptors were collected from a young man with chronic hepatitis C.

The rearrangement uses TRBV4-1 and TRBJ2-7; weak D call: TRBD2 (5 bases). V lost 5 bases to trimming and J lost 6 bases, with 14 bases between them. Germline lookup yields CDR1 MGHRA and CDR2 YSYEKL. This CDR3 spans 13 amino acids. The DNA for the CDR3 is TGCGCCAGCAGCGCTTCAGGAGGCCCCGAGCAGTACTTC. Residues: CASSASGGPEQYF.

The rearrangement uses TRBV2 and TRBJ2-1; possible D gene TRBD2, 6 bases. The V end lost 3 bases, the J end lost 0 bases, and 9 bases lay between the germline ends. The CDR3 sequence is 15 residues long. The germline V gene has CDR1 SNHLY and CDR2 FYNNEI. This CDR3 is CASSDRGSSYNEQFF. The CDR3 nucleotides are TGTGCCAGCAGTGACCGGGGGAGCTCCTACAATGAGCAGTTCTTC.

The chain carries TRBV5-4 and TRBJ1-1; the D is unclear. V dropped 2 bases and J dropped 2 bases, with 4 bases sitting between them. This CDR3 is 12 amino acids long. Germline V CDR1 and CDR2: SGHNT, YYREEE (reference sequence). CDR3 sequence: CASSFGNTEAFF. CDR3 DNA sequence: TGTGCCAGCAGCTTCGGAAACACTGAAGCTTTCTTT.

The chain joins TRBV7-9 to TRBJ1-4; a weak D match, TRBD1 (5 bases). V was clipped by 2 bases and J by 8 bases, with 12 bases between them. This CDR3 region has 14 residues. Germline CDR1 SEHNR, CDR2 FQNEAQ (reference sequence). CDR3 in amino acids: CASSLRDRPEKLFF. CDR3 DNA: TGTGCCAGCAGCTTAAGGGACCGACCAGAAAAACTGTTTTTT.

The V gene is TRBV7-3, the J gene TRBJ2-1; 9 positions agree with TRBD2. The CDR3 loop spans 15 amino acids. V dropped 5 bases and J dropped 4; count of bases not matched to a gene: 6. Germline V gene lookup returns CDR1 SGHTA and CDR2 FQGTGA. The CDR3 DNA reads as TGTGCCAGCAGCCCATCTAGCGGGGATTACAATGAGCAGTTCTTC. Protein sequence: CASSPSSGDYNEQFF.

The V gene is TRBV7-9, the J gene TRBJ2-5; 9 bases are a match to TRBD1. Germline-derived CDR1 and CDR2 are SEHNR and FQNEAQ (reference sequence). The CDR3 contains 16 residues. J gave up 3 bases and V 4 bases, and 9 bases lay outside the gene matches. The DNA for the CDR3 is TGTGCCAGCAGCTCATGGACAGGGGTGATAGAAGAGACCCAGTACTTC. Amino acids: CASSSWTGVIEETQYF.

This chain connects TRBV5-6 to TRBJ2-7; D uncertain. V was trimmed by 1 base and J by 1 base, leaving 18 bases between them. The length of the CDR3 is 17 residues. CDR1 and CDR2 (germline): SGHDT, YYEEEE. The CDR3 reads CASSLSRSSWESYEQYF. CDR3 in DNA: TGTGCCAGCAGCTTGAGCAGGAGTTCTTGGGAATCCTACGAGCAGTACTTC. Together with reference TRBV5-6 and TRBJ2-7, the CDR3 gives the full variable domain: DAGVTQSPTHLIKTRGQQVTLRCSPKSGHDTVSWYQQALGQGPQFIFQYYEEEERQRGNFPDRFSGHQFPNYSSELNVNALLLGDSALYLCASSLSRSSWESYEQYFGPGTRLTVT.

This chain joins TRBV15 and TRBJ2-5; D is unclear. The V end was cut by 0 bases, the J end by 5 bases, with 10 bases between. Germline CDR1 LNHNV, CDR2 YYDKDF (reference sequence). The CDR3 runs to 14 residues. CDR3 protein: CATSRDRQVETQYF. In nucleotides, the CDR3 is TGTGCCACCAGCAGAGATCGTCAGGTGGAGACCCAGTACTTC.

The gene calls are TRBV10-2 and TRBJ2-3, with 8 bases fitting TRBD2. The CDR3 spans 17 residues. V shed 7 bases and J 0 bases; nucleotides not matched to a gene: 12. Germline V gene data show CDR1 as WSHSY and CDR2 as SAAADI. CDR3 amino acids: CASNPTSTSDSTDTQYF. In nucleotides, the CDR3 is TGCGCCAGCAATCCAACCTCGACTAGCGATAGCACAGATACGCAGTATTTT.

The rearrangement joins TRBV11-2 to TRBJ2-2, with TRBD2 identical over 12 bases. The CDR3 consists of 16 residues. V shed 3 bases, J shed 6 bases, and the junction held 5 bases outside the gene matches. Per the germline V gene, CDR1 is SGHAT and CDR2 is FQNNGV. The CDR3 coding sequence is TGTGCCAGCAGCTTTCCTAGCGGGGGGGCCTCCGGGGAGCTGTTTTTT. Amino acids: CASSFPSGGASGELFF. The variable domain in full, with the rest retrieved from reference TRBV11-2 and TRBJ2-2, is EAGVAQSPRYKIIEKRQSVAFWCNPISGHATLYWYQQILGQGPKLLIQFQNNGVVDDSQLPKDRFSAERLKGVDSTLKIQPAKLEDSAVYLCASSFPSGGASGELFFGEGSRLTVL.

This chain connects TRBV19 to TRBJ2-7; TRBD2 might be the D (5 bases). Germline V gives CDR1 LNHDA, CDR2 SQIVND (reference sequence). The CDR3 has 16 amino acids. The V and J ends lost 3 bases and 6 bases respectively, with 21 bases between them. CDR3 in DNA: TGTGCCAGTAGTATTGGAGGATGGATCCCTGCCAGCGAGCAGTACTTC. Its translation is CASSIGGWIPASEQYF.

This clone was found once. This rearrangement joins TRBV7-9 to TRBJ2-7; D is uncertain. The CDR3 runs 14 residues. From germline, CDR1 is SEHNR and CDR2 FQNEAQ (reference sequence). V was clipped by 3 bases and J by 2 bases, with 11 bases between them. Here the CDR3 DNA reads TGTGCCAGCAGCTTTGCCATTACCCCCTACGAGCAGTACTTC. Translation gives CASSFAITPYEQYF. The full variable domain, completed using reference TRBV7-9 and TRBJ2-7, is DTGVSQNPRHKITKRGQNVTFRCDPISEHNRLYWYRQTLGQGPEFLTYFQNEAQLEKSRLLSDRFSAERPKGSFSTLEIQRTEQGDSAMYLCASSFAITPYEQYFGPGTRLTVT.

The chain is built from TRBV27 and TRBJ2-7, with 9 bases that match TRBD2. There are 13 residues in the CDR3. CDR1 is MNHEY, CDR2 SMNVEV, per germline (reference sequence). Trimming took 1 base from V and 10 from J; bases not matched to a gene: 5. In DNA form, the CDR3 reads TGTGCCAGCAGTTTATTCAGCGGGGGGTACCAGTACTTC. Translated: CASSLFSGGYQYF.

This clone occurred once. V and J are TRBV5-1 and TRBJ2-1; 9 bases match TRBD2. The germline V gene has CDR1 SGHRS and CDR2 YFSETQ. With V trimmed by 3 bases and J by 3 bases, 4 bases remained unmatched. The CDR3 runs to 15 residues. The CDR3: CASSSGTSFYNEQFF. Here the CDR3 DNA reads TGCGCCAGCAGCTCCGGGACTAGCTTCTACAATGAGCAGTTCTTC.

The rearrangement joins TRBV30 to TRBJ2-2; no clear D gene. Trimming pared 5 bases from V and 3 bases from J, leaving 4 bases between. The germline CDR1 and CDR2 sequences are GTSNPN and SVGIG (reference sequence). This CDR3 comprises 11 residues. DNA of the CDR3: TGTGCCTGGGGTCACACCGGGGAGCTGTTTTTT. It codes for CAWGHTGELFF.

DNA for the CDR3: TGTGCCAGCAGTCCTGGGCAGGGGGCGGATGAGCAGTTCTTC. Translation gives CASSPGQGADEQFF. This chain uses TRBV6-5 with TRBJ2-1, with TRBD1 matching 8 bases. Germline trimming cut 5 bases from V and 8 bases from J; bases unmatched to any gene: 8. The CDR3 consists of 14 residues. Germline assignment: CDR1 MNHEY and CDR2 SVGAGI.

The V gene is TRBV1, the J gene TRBJ1-2. TRBV1 is assigned pseudogene status. The length of the CDR3 is 16 residues. The CDR3 sequence: CTSSQGGGRFWYGYTF. The CDR3 DNA is TGCACCAGCAGCCAAGGGGGCGGGAGGTTTTGGTATGGCTACACCTTC.

V usage is TRBV5-1 and J usage is TRBJ2-7; TRBD2 is a possible D gene (6 bases). This CDR3 is 13 amino acids long. Trimming cost V 4 bases and J 2 bases, with 10 bases left between them. Germline V CDR1 and CDR2: SGHRS, YFSETQ. The CDR3 coding sequence is TGCGCCAGCAGCGATGGACTAACCTACGAGCAGTACTTC. Translated: CASSDGLTYEQYF.

J is TRBJ1-5 and V is TRBV19; a possible D gene is TRBD1 (6 bases). The CDR3 is made up of 14 amino acids. Trimming shortened V by 11 bases and J by 5 bases, and 19 bases separated the two germline ends. CDR1 is LNHDA, CDR2 SQIVND, per germline (reference sequence). DNA of the CDR3: TGTGCCTCCTCCGAGAGGGGGTCGGATCAGCCCCAGCATTTT. Protein product: CASSERGSDQPQHF.

The CDR3, as DNA: TGTGCCAGCAGTGAAGGGCCTAGCGGGTGGGACGAGCAGTACTTC. It is translated as CASSEGPSGWDEQYF. The genes are TRBV6-1 and TRBJ2-7; 8 bases are shared with TRBD2. This CDR3 has 15 amino acids. Germline CDR1 reads MNHNS; CDR2 reads SASEGT. The V segment lost 1 base and the J segment 5 bases; nucleotides outside the gene matches: 7.

The chain joins TRBV27 to TRBJ2-7, with D hard to call. CDR1 is MNHEY, CDR2 SMNVEV, per germline (reference sequence). The CDR3 runs 13 residues. The V gene lost 0 bases and the J gene lost 4 bases, with 7 bases spanning the gap. CDR3 protein: CASSLSSGYEQYF. CDR3 sequence (DNA): TGTGCCAGCAGTTTATCGTCAGGATACGAGCAGTACTTC.

This rearrangement joins TRBV7-6 to TRBJ1-1, with D tentatively TRBD1 (5 bases). With 8 bases removed from V and 1 base from J, the gap between germline ends came to 8 bases. Per the germline V gene, CDR1 is SGHVS and CDR2 is FNYEAQ. The CDR3 covers 12 residues. The CDR3 loop reads CASGHPNTEAFF. In DNA, the CDR3 is TGTGCCAGCGGACACCCGAACACTGAAGCTTTCTTT.

The V call is TRBV27, the J call TRBJ2-3; 8 bases fit TRBD2. V was clipped by 4 bases and J by 7 bases; unmatched bases: 7. CDR3 length equals 14 residues. The germline V gene has CDR1 MNHEY and CDR2 SMNVEV (reference sequence). CDR3 sequence: CASSSGGPHYTQYF. For the CDR3, the DNA is TGTGCCAGCAGTTCGGGGGGGCCTCACTATACGCAGTATTTT.

The rearrangement links TRBV7-9 to TRBJ2-1; TRBD1 aligns across 9 bases. The V and J ends lost 3 bases and 6 bases, in that order; junction bases with no gene match: 3. The CDR3 loop spans 14 amino acids. Germline-derived CDR1 and CDR2 are SEHNR and FQNEAQ (reference sequence). CDR3 in amino acids: CASSFGTGFNEQFF. CDR3 in DNA: TGTGCCAGCAGCTTTGGGACAGGGTTCAATGAGCAGTTCTTC.